The TCR beta chain described here comes from a study of blood T cell repertoires in COVID-19. Source study methods: Estimates of nucleated cell counts were drawn from the amplification of reference gene primers. Profiling relied on immunoSEQ multiplex PCR, and the TCRdb table lists in-frame clones only, not all of them. V, J and clone size are those of that table, while D and trimming were read from the DNA. The sample includes approximately 150,000 clones, more than 85% of them seen just once. The CDR3 is made up of 13 amino acids. The germline V gene has CDR1 LNHDA and CDR2 SQIVND (reference sequence). The V end lost 5 bases, the J end lost 6 bases, and 11 bases lay between the germline ends.

Specimen: peripheral blood. The chain joins TRBV19 to TRBJ1-5, with D uncertain. This clonotype was obtained from an older woman with COVID-19, enrolled during active disease. The CDR3 DNA reads TGTGCCAGTAGTTTCATGATGAGTCAGCCCCAGCATTTT. Amino acid sequence: CASSFMMSQPQHF.